The 13 T cell receptor beta chains in this list originate from one sample, sequenced in a study of T cell responses to AZD1222 COVID-19 vaccine. The assay was immunoSEQ multiplex PCR, and TCRdb's table has in-frame clones only and misses some. The profile shows 90,000 to 150,000 clones, about 90% of them singletons. The source material was peripheral blood, sampled on day 0 of AZD1222 vaccination. These TCRs come from an adult in good health.

This clone was seen only a few times. The rearrangement joins TRBV7-9 to TRBJ1-5; a weak D match, TRBD1 (6 bases). V lost 8 bases, J lost 9 bases, and 23 bases lay in between. The CDR3 runs to 15 residues. Per germline, CDR1 SEHNR and CDR2 FQNEAQ (reference sequence). The CDR3 loop reads CASGPLGQQGVPQHF. In DNA, the CDR3 is TGTGCCAGCGGCCCGTTGGGACAACAGGGCGTGCCCCAGCATTTT.

The chain uses TRBV19 and TRBJ1-3, with D possibly matching TRBD1 (5 bases). CDR1 and CDR2 (germline): LNHDA, SQIVND (reference sequence). V lost 5 bases and J 3 bases, leaving 14 bases between the germline ends. This CDR3 is built from 15 residues. CDR3 loop: CASSSGIRVGNTIYF. The CDR3 DNA is TGTGCCAGTAGTTCGGGAATCAGGGTTGGAAACACCATATATTTT. The variable domain in full, with the rest retrieved from reference TRBV19 and TRBJ1-3, is DGGITQSPKYLFRKEGQNVTLSCEQNLNHDAMYWYRQDPGQGLRLIYYSQIVNDFQKGDIAEGYSVSREKKESFPLTVTSAQKNPTAFYLCASSSGIRVGNTIYFGEGSWLTVV.

This sequence joins TRBV14 and TRBJ1-5; no clear D. The CDR3 runs 13 residues. Trimming left V 4 bases short and J 4 bases short, with 8 bases between. Germline V CDR1 and CDR2: SGHDN, FVKESK. CDR3 in DNA: TGTGCCAGCAGCCGAGTGGGGAATCAGCCCCAGCATTTT. This translates into CASSRVGNQPQHF.

The count of this clone is one. The chain employs TRBV2 and TRBJ1-4; 8 nucleotides match TRBD1. J lost 0 bases, V lost 6 bases, and 6 bases had no gene match. Germline values: CDR1 SNHLY, CDR2 FYNNEI. The CDR3 covers 16 residues. CDR3 coding DNA: TGTGCCAGCAGGCGGGTACAGGGGGCAACTAATGAAAAACTGTTTTTT. It yields the protein CASRRVQGATNEKLFF.

The rearrangement uses TRBV4-1 and TRBJ1-5, with unresolved D. V was clipped by 0 bases and J by 4 bases, with 4 bases between them. CDR3 length: 13 residues. Germline loops: CDR1 MGHRA, CDR2 YSYEKL. CDR3 coding DNA: TGCGCCAGCAGCCAAGACAATAATCAGCCCCAGCATTTT. Its protein product is CASSQDNNQPQHF.

The chain carries TRBV19 and TRBJ1-3; D uncertain. The CDR3 loop spans 15 amino acids. V lost 1 base and J lost 0, with 7 bases in between. Germline assignment: CDR1 LNHDA and CDR2 SQIVND (reference sequence). The CDR3 nucleotides are TGTGCCAGTAGTATAGGGAGGGCCTCTGGAAACACCATATATTTT. Protein sequence: CASSIGRASGNTIYF.

This chain uses TRBV18 with TRBJ2-1; TRBD1 is a possible D gene (6 bases). Trimming took off 4 bases at V and 5 bases at J, with 15 bases between the two ends. Germline values: CDR1 KGHSH, CDR2 LQKENI. The CDR3 is 15 residues long. DNA of the CDR3: TGTGCCAGCTCACTTCGAAGGGGGTCCGACAATGAGCAGTTCTTC. Amino acid sequence: CASSLRRGSDNEQFF.

The CDR3 reads CSVEVGGRYGYTF. CDR3 nucleotide sequence: TGCAGCGTTGAAGTAGGGGGCCGCTATGGCTACACCTTC. This rearrangement joins TRBV29-1 to TRBJ1-2; 7 bases agree with TRBD1. The CDR3 runs to 13 residues. The J segment lost 4 bases and the V segment lost 1 base, leaving 3 bases of the junction unmatched. Germline V CDR1 and CDR2: SQVTM, ANQGSEA. The entire variable domain, with the rest obtained from reference TRBV29-1 and TRBJ1-2, is as follows: SAVISQKPSRDICQRGTSLTIQCQVDSQVTMMFWYRQQPGQSLTLIATANQGSEATYESGFVIDKFPISRPNLTFSTLTVSNMSPEDSSIYLCSVEVGGRYGYTFGSGTRLTVV.

The rearrangement uses TRBV7-9 and TRBJ2-1; TRBD2 matches at 11 bases. The length of the CDR3 is 16 residues. V was clipped by 6 bases and J by 5 bases; unmatched bases: 9. Germline CDR1 and CDR2: SEHNR and FQNEAQ (reference sequence). This CDR3 is CASSFSGSGRDNEQFF. The CDR3 DNA reads as TGTGCCAGCAGTTTTTCCGGTAGCGGGAGGGACAATGAGCAGTTCTTC.

The chain carries TRBV10-3 and TRBJ2-1; weak D call: TRBD2 (5 bases). The CDR3 loop spans 12 amino acids. Germline V gene data show CDR1 as ENHRY and CDR2 as SYGVKD. The ends were cut back, 6 bases at V and 10 bases at J, with 13 bases in the middle. CDR3 bases: TGTGCCATCAGGGAGGTCAGTGAAGAGCAGTTCTTC. Protein sequence: CAIREVSEEQFF.

The chain carries TRBV30 and TRBJ2-6; possibly TRBD1 for D (5 bases). This CDR3 is 14 amino acids long. V was trimmed by 5 bases and J by 0 bases, leaving 8 bases between them. Germline V gene sequence: CDR1 GTSNPN, CDR2 SVGIG (reference sequence). The CDR3 DNA is TGTGCCTGGTCAGGGATCTCTGGGGCCAACGTCCTGACTTTC. It yields the protein CAWSGISGANVLTF.

The CDR3 nucleotides are TGTGCCAGCCCCGCTTCGGTAGGGGGTCGGGCTTTCTTT. It codes for CASPASVGGRAFF. The chain links TRBV28 to TRBJ1-1, with D maybe TRBD1 (6 bases). This CDR3 spans 13 amino acids. Germline V CDR1 and CDR2: MDHEN, SYDVKM. The germline V and J ends were trimmed by 8 bases and 11 bases, with 21 bases remaining between them.

The V and J genes are TRBV13 and TRBJ2-1; 9 bases fit TRBD2. Germline lookup yields CDR1 PRHDT and CDR2 FYEKMQ (reference sequence). V gave up 5 bases and J gave up 7 bases; unmatched junction bases: 12. The length of the CDR3 is 16 residues. CDR3 nucleotides: TGTGCCAGCAGCCCTCGGAGTAGCGGGAGTAGTAATGAGCAGTTCTTC. Its protein is CASSPRSSGSSNEQFF.